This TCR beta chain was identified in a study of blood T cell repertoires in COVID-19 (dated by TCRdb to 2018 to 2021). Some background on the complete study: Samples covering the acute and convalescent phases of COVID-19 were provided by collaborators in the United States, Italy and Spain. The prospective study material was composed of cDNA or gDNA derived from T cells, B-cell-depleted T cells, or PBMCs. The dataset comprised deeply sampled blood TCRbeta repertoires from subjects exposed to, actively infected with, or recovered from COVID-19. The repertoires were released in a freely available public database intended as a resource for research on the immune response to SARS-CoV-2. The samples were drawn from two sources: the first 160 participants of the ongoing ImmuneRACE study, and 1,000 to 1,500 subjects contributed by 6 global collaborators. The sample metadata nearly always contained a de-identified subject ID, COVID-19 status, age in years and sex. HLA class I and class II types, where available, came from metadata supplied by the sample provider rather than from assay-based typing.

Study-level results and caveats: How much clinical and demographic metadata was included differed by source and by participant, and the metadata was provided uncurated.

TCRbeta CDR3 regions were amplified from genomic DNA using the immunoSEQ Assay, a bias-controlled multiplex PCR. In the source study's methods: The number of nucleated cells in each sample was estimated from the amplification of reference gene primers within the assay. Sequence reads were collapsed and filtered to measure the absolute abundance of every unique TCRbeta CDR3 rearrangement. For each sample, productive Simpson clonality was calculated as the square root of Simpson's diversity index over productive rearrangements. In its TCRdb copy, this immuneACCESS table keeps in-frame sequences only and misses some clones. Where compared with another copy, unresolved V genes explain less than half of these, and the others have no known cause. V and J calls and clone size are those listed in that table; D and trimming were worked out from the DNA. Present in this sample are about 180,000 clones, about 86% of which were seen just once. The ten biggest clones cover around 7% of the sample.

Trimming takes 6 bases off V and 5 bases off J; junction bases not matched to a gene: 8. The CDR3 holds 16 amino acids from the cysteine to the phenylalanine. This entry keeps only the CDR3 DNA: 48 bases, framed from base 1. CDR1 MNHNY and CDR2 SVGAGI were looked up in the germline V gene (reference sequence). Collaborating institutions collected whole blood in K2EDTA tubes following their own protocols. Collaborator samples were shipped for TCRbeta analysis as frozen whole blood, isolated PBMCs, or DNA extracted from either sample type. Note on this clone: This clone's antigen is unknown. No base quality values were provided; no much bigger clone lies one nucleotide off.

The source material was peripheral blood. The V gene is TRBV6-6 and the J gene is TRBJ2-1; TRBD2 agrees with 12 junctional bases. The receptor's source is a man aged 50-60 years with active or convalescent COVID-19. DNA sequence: TGTGCCAGCAGCCGTGTTCTAGCGGGAGGGCACAATGAGCAGTTCTTC. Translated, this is CASSRVLAGGHNEQFF.